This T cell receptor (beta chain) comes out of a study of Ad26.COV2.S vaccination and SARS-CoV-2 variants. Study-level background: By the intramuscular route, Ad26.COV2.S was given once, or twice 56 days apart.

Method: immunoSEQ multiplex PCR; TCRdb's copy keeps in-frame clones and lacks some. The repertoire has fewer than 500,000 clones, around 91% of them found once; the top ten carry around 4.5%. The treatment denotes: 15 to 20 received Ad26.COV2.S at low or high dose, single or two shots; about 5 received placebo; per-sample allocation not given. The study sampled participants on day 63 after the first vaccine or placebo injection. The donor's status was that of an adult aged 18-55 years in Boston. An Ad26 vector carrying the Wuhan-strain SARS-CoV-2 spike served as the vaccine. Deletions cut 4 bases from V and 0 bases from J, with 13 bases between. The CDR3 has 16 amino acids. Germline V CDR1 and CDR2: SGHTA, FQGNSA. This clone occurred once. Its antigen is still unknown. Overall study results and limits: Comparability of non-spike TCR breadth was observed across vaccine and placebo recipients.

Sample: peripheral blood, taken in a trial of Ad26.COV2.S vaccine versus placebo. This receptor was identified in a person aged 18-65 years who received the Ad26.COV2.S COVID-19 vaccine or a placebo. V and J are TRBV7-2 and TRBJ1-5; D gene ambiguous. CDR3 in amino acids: CASSWGAGYSNQPQHF. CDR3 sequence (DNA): TGTGCCAGCAGCTGGGGTGCAGGATATAGCAATCAGCCCCAGCATTTT. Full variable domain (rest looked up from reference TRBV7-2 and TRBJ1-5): GAGVSQSPSNKVTEKGKDVELRCDPISGHTALYWYRQSLGQGLEFLIYFQGNSAPDKSGLPSDRFSAERTGGSVSTLTIQRTQQEDSAVYLCASSWGAGYSNQPQHFGDGTRLSIL.